These 32 T cell receptor beta chains were sequenced from one sample in a study of T cells in Graves' hyperthyroidism and ophthalmopathy. The TCR beta CDR3 regions underwent amplification using RNA transcripts as the source. In the first-round RT-PCR of the TCR CDR3, the HTBI primer set was used. From the multiplex PCR reads, TCRdb called clonotypes with MiXCR, one entry per CDR3 protein. The repertoire consists of 700,000 or so distinct CDR3 sequences, with more than 14% occurring once and the leading ten covering under 15%. The sequencing input was blood. Receptors were obtained from a woman between 45 and 65 years old with Graves' ophthalmopathy.

Note on this clonotype: One base away lies a much larger clone, so this may be a sequencing read error. V and J are TRBV29-1 and TRBJ2-1; D may be TRBD1 or TRBD2 (6 bases each). CDR1 and CDR2 from the germline V gene are SQVTM and ANQGSEA. This CDR3 is built from 15 residues. The CDR3 bases are TGCGGCGTTGAAGGCGGGACACACACCTACAATGAGCAGTTCTTC. It is translated as CGVEGGTHTYNEQFF.

This clonotype was counted ten times or more. The J gene is TRBJ2-3, the V gene TRBV28; 11 positions agree with TRBD2. This CDR3 region has 18 residues. The V gene's germline CDR1 is MDHEN and CDR2 SYDVKM. Losses at the gene ends were 5 bases for V and 2 bases for J; bases not matched to a gene: 12. The CDR3 sequence: CASSPDTSGSFSTDTQYF. The CDR3 DNA is TGTGCCAGCAGTCCCGATACTAGCGGGAGCTTCTCCACAGATACGCAGTATTTT.

At least ten counts were recorded for this clonotype. The DNA of the CDR3 is TGTGCCAGCAGCCCAGACCGGACCGCTGAAGCTTTCTTT. Its translation: CASSPDRTAEAFF. This chain connects TRBV7-2 to TRBJ1-1; D unclear. V was shortened by 5 bases and J by 6 bases, with 13 bases between the two germline ends. CDR1 is SGHTA, CDR2 FQGNSA, per germline. The CDR3 has 13 amino acids.

This clonotype was detected many times. CDR3 nucleotide sequence: TGTGCCAGCAGCTTCAGCTCTAGCACAGATACGCAGTATTTT. It codes for CASSFSSSTDTQYF. V is TRBV11-3 and J is TRBJ2-3; D unresolved. Trimming took off 3 bases at V and 0 bases at J, with 7 bases between the two ends. Germline-derived CDR1 and CDR2 are SGHNT and YENEEA. The CDR3 extends over 14 amino acids.

This clonotype was recorded at least ten times. The genes are TRBV11-3 and TRBJ2-1; 8 bases align to TRBD1. The CDR3 has 13 amino acids. The germline gives CDR1 SGHNT, CDR2 YENEEA. V gave up 5 bases and J gave up 5 bases; unmatched junction bases: 2. CDR3 in DNA: TGTGCCAGCAGCGTGACAGGGGACAATGAGCAGTTCTTC. Protein: CASSVTGDNEQFF.

This clonotype was observed at least ten times. The chain links TRBV20-1 to TRBJ2-1; 9 positions match TRBD2. The CDR3 loop spans 14 amino acids. In germline, CDR1 is DFQATT, CDR2 SNEGSKA (reference sequence). With 0 bases clipped from V and 4 bases from J, the junction kept 1 base outside the gene matches. The CDR3 spells CSARELAGYNEQFF. CDR3 in DNA: TGCAGTGCTAGAGAGCTAGCGGGGTACAATGAGCAGTTCTTC.

This clonotype appeared many times. This chain joins TRBV6-1 and TRBJ2-7, with TRBD2 matching over 7 bases. The length of the CDR3 is 18 residues. Germline trimming cut 1 base from V and 0 bases from J; bases unmatched to any gene: 12. CDR1 is MNHNS and CDR2 is SASEGT in the germline V gene. The CDR3 here is CASSEGPLADSSSYEQYF. Here the CDR3 DNA reads TGTGCCAGCAGTGAAGGGCCCCTAGCGGATTCCTCCTCCTACGAGCAGTACTTC.

This chain connects TRBV10-3 to TRBJ1-6, with D perhaps TRBD1 (6 bases). CDR1 is ENHRY and CDR2 is SYGVKD in the germline V gene. With 11 bases removed from V and 7 bases from J, the gap between germline ends came to 18 bases. CDR3 length: 14 residues. The CDR3 DNA reads TGTGCCGGCAAACAGGGCCGGGGGAATTCACCCCTCCACTTT. This codes for CAGKQGRGNSPLHF.

Ten or more counts support this clonotype. The chain joins TRBV28 to TRBJ2-7; D remains unclear. The germline V and J ends were trimmed by 1 base and 3 bases, with 10 bases remaining between them. There are 14 residues in the CDR3. Germline-derived CDR1 and CDR2 are MDHEN and SYDVKM. The CDR3 is CASSLYRQYYEQYF. The CDR3 DNA sequence: TGTGCCAGCAGTTTATATAGGCAGTACTACGAGCAGTACTTC. The full variable domain, its missing parts supplied by reference TRBV28 and TRBJ2-7, is DVKVTQSSRYLVKRTGEKVFLECVQDMDHENMFWYRQDPGLGLRLIYFSYDVKMKEKGDIPEGYSVSREKKERFSLILESASTNQTSMYLCASSLYRQYYEQYFGPGTRLTVT.

This chain links TRBV29-1 with TRBJ1-2, with TRBD1 identical over 10 bases. Germline V CDR1 and CDR2: SQVTM, ANQGSEA. This CDR3 is built from 14 residues. V shed 7 bases and J 8 bases; nucleotides not matched to a gene: 13. CDR3 region: CSGEQRDRGGGYTF. In DNA, the CDR3 is TGCAGCGGAGAACAGCGGGACAGGGGTGGGGGCTACACCTTC.

The J gene is TRBJ2-1, the V gene TRBV7-9; the D gene is possibly TRBD2 (6 bases). Trimming took off 3 bases at V and 4 bases at J, with 13 bases between the two ends. Germline V gene lookup returns CDR1 SEHNR and CDR2 FQNEAQ (reference sequence). The CDR3 loop spans 15 amino acids. Here the CDR3 DNA reads TGTGCCAGCAGCTTGGAGGAGGGCCGGTACAATGAGCAGTTCTTC. Protein: CASSLEEGRYNEQFF.

A word on this clonotype: A read error may explain this, as a much larger clone is one base away. This chain connects TRBV7-2 to TRBJ2-7, with D possibly matching TRBD2 (5 bases). Germline CDR1 reads SGHTA; CDR2 reads FQGNSA. Deletions cut 2 bases from V and 3 bases from J, with 17 bases between. CDR3 length: 16 residues. CDR3 sequence: CASSLKFAADFYEQYF. The CDR3 nucleotides read TGTGCCAGCAGCTTAAAGTTTGCGGCGGACTTCTACGAGCAGTACTTC.

This clonotype came up many times. The CDR3, as DNA: TGTGCCAGCAGTCTCGGGACAGGGGATGAAAAACTGTTTTTT. Its translation is CASSLGTGDEKLFF. This rearrangement joins TRBV28 to TRBJ1-4, with 10 bases matching TRBD1. Germline CDR1 and CDR2: MDHEN and SYDVKM. The CDR3 has 14 amino acids. The junction had 3 bases not matched to a gene; V was cut back by 5 bases and J by 6 bases. Full variable domain (outside the CDR3, taken from reference TRBV28 and TRBJ1-4): DVKVTQSSRYLVKRTGEKVFLECVQDMDHENMFWYRQDPGLGLRLIYFSYDVKMKEKGDIPEGYSVSREKKERFSLILESASTNQTSMYLCASSLGTGDEKLFFGSGTQLSVL.

The chain is built from TRBV15 and TRBJ2-1; 8 bases line up with TRBD2. V lost 4 bases to trimming and J lost 5 bases; unmatched junction nucleotides: 10. CDR1 is LNHNV and CDR2 is YYDKDF in the germline V gene (reference sequence). The CDR3 has 16 residues. CDR3 sequence (DNA): TGTGCCACCAGCAAATCAAGCGGGAGTGTCAACAATGAGCAGTTCTTC. Protein: CATSKSSGSVNNEQFF.

The V and J genes are TRBV7-3 and TRBJ2-2; TRBD1 agrees at 9 bases. The germline CDR1 and CDR2 sequences are SGHTA and FQGTGA. With V trimmed by 5 bases and J by 1 base, 11 bases remained unmatched. CDR3 length: 18 residues. The CDR3 here is CASSTLSTGGRNTGELFF. For the CDR3, the DNA is TGTGCCAGCAGCACCCTCTCGACAGGGGGGCGGAACACCGGGGAGCTGTTTTTT.

The rearrangement joins TRBV5-1 to TRBJ2-7; D ambiguous. This CDR3 is built from 14 residues. CDR1 SGHRS and CDR2 YFSETQ come from the germline V gene. Trimming removed 0 bases from V and 2 bases from J, with 9 bases in between. CDR3 coding DNA: TGCGCCAGCAGCTTGGCTGAAAACCCCTACGAGCAGTACTTC. It yields the protein CASSLAENPYEQYF.

At least ten counts were recorded for this clonotype. The chain has TRBV5-1 and TRBJ2-1; possible D gene TRBD1, 6 bases. Per germline, CDR1 SGHRS and CDR2 YFSETQ. Trimming took off 0 bases at V and 7 bases at J, with 14 bases between the two ends. This CDR3 contains 15 residues. The CDR3 region has the DNA TGCGCCAGCAGCTTGGCTACAGGGCGATGGAATGAGCAGTTCTTC. This translates into CASSLATGRWNEQFF.

The gene calls are TRBV4-1 and TRBJ2-7; 14 positions match TRBD2. The CDR3 contains 15 residues. Germline trimming cut 5 bases from V and 4 bases from J; bases unmatched to any gene: 4. Germline CDR1 MGHRA, CDR2 YSYEKL. The CDR3 reads CASSGTSGGFYEQYF. For the CDR3, the DNA is TGCGCCAGCAGCGGGACTAGCGGGGGATTTTACGAGCAGTACTTC.

This clonotype was observed many times. The V call is TRBV14, the J call TRBJ2-1, with D perhaps matching TRBD1 or TRBD2 (5 bases each). CDR1 is SGHDN and CDR2 is FVKESK in the germline V gene. The CDR3 is made up of 15 amino acids. The ends were cut back, 3 bases at V and 5 bases at J, with 14 bases in the middle. The CDR3 nucleotides are TGTGCCAGCAGCCAGCTAAGGGGACGGAACAATGAGCAGTTCTTC. The encoded protein is CASSQLRGRNNEQFF.

This clonotype was counted many times. This chain connects TRBV4-3 to TRBJ1-1; D not certain. Trimming shortened V by 0 bases and J by 3 bases, and 11 bases separated the two germline ends. This CDR3 is 15 amino acids long. Germline CDR1 reads LGHNA; CDR2 reads YSLEER. CDR3 nucleotides: TGCGCCAGCAGCCAAGAAGTCAGCCGGTACACTGAAGCTTTCTTT. Translating it yields CASSQEVSRYTEAFF.

This clonotype was seen only a few times. J is TRBJ2-3 and V is TRBV10-3; D possibly corresponds to TRBD1 (6 bases). The germline gives CDR1 ENHRY, CDR2 SYGVKD. This CDR3 is 14 amino acids long. The ends were cut back, 11 bases at V and 0 bases at J, with 15 bases in the middle. The CDR3: CAAGGQTSTDTQYF. As DNA, the CDR3 is TGTGCCGCAGGTGGACAGACTAGCACAGATACGCAGTATTTT.

The chain is built from TRBV28 and TRBJ2-4; 8 bases map to TRBD2. The CDR3 sequence is 15 residues long. J lost 0 bases, V lost 6 bases, and 4 bases had no gene match. Per germline, CDR1 MDHEN and CDR2 SYDVKM. This chain's CDR3 is CASSTSGLAKNIQYF. CDR3 bases: TGTGCCAGCAGCACTAGCGGCTTAGCCAAAAACATTCAGTACTTC.

This clonotype showed up many times. This sequence joins TRBV11-2 and TRBJ2-7; 11 bases line up with TRBD2. V gave up 4 bases and J gave up 7 bases; unmatched junction bases: 12. The CDR3 is 16 residues long. Germline CDR1 and CDR2: SGHAT and FQNNGV. The CDR3 DNA reads TGTGCCAGCAGCTACCGAGGGGGACTAGCGGTGGGGGAGCAGTACTTC. Translating it yields CASSYRGGLAVGEQYF.

This clonotype appeared many times. The V call is TRBV10-3, the J call TRBJ2-3; weak D call: TRBD1 (6 bases). V dropped 5 bases and J dropped 1 base, with 13 bases sitting between them. Germline CDR1 reads ENHRY; CDR2 reads SYGVKD. This CDR3 is built from 15 residues. CDR3 in amino acids: CAISRGQLGTDTQYF. The CDR3 nucleotides are TGTGCCATCAGTAGGGGACAATTAGGCACAGATACGCAGTATTTT.

V is TRBV19 and J is TRBJ2-1, with D unclear. CDR3 size: 15 residues. The germline gives CDR1 LNHDA, CDR2 SQIVND (reference sequence). Trimming cost V 1 base and J 0 bases, with 7 bases left between them. The CDR3 reads CASSIAGNSYNEQFF. CDR3 sequence (DNA): TGTGCCAGTAGTATAGCGGGCAACTCCTACAATGAGCAGTTCTTC. Looking up the rest from reference TRBV19 and TRBJ2-1 gives the full variable domain: DGGITQSPKYLFRKEGQNVTLSCEQNLNHDAMYWYRQDPGQGLRLIYYSQIVNDFQKGDIAEGYSVSREKKESFPLTVTSAQKNPTAFYLCASSIAGNSYNEQFFGPGTRLTVL.

This clonotype showed up many times. The chain carries TRBV10-3 and TRBJ2-1; 9 bases map to TRBD1. Germline V CDR1 and CDR2: ENHRY, SYGVKD. This CDR3 has 14 residues. Germline trimming cut 8 bases from V and 2 bases from J; bases unmatched to any gene: 4. DNA of the CDR3: TGTGCCATCTCGGGGACAGGGACCTACAATGAGCAGTTCTTC. Protein sequence: CAISGTGTYNEQFF.

The gene calls are TRBV7-3 and TRBJ2-5, with 7 bases matching TRBD1. Germline V gene sequence: CDR1 SGHTA, CDR2 FQGTGA. With 5 bases clipped from V and 5 bases from J, the junction kept 11 bases outside the gene matches. This CDR3 spans 15 amino acids. The CDR3 sequence: CASSKTGEISETQYF. The CDR3 DNA reads TGTGCCAGCAGCAAAACAGGGGAAATTTCGGAGACCCAGTACTTC. Based on the CDR3 plus reference TRBV7-3 and TRBJ2-5, the full variable domain is GAGVSQTPSNKVTEKGKYVELRCDPISGHTALYWYRQSLGQGPEFLIYFQGTGAADDSGLPNDRFFAVRPEGSVSTLKIQRTERGDSAVYLCASSKTGEISETQYFGPGTRLLVL.

This clonotype was observed a few times. The rearrangement uses TRBV28 and TRBJ2-1, with D possibly matching TRBD2 (7 bases). With 3 bases removed from V and 5 bases from J, the gap between germline ends came to 14 bases. Germline CDR1 is MDHEN and CDR2 is SYDVKM. The CDR3 consists of 15 residues. The chain's CDR3 is CASSLGAGVDNEQFF. As DNA, the CDR3 is TGTGCCAGCAGTTTGGGGGCGGGAGTAGACAATGAGCAGTTCTTC.

This clonotype was seen at least ten times. The rearrangement joins TRBV28 to TRBJ1-2; D gene ambiguous. V was trimmed by 6 bases and J by 7 bases, leaving 18 bases between them. Germline lookup yields CDR1 MDHEN and CDR2 SYDVKM. This CDR3 is 14 amino acids long. The DNA of the CDR3 is TGTGCCAGCAGCTCAACCGGTGATTGGACTGGCTACACCTTC. Its translation: CASSSTGDWTGYTF.

This clonotype has a count of ten or more. This chain joins TRBV12-3 or TRBV12-4 and TRBJ2-7; D might be TRBD2 (6 bases). There are 15 residues in the CDR3. Trimming cost V 6 bases and J 4 bases, with 19 bases left between them. The CDR3 DNA reads TGTGCCAGCAGCCGGCCCGGGGGTTGGCTTTACGAGCAGTACTTC. This sequence encodes CASSRPGGWLYEQYF.

This clonotype was picked up many times. The chain is built from TRBV6-1 and TRBJ2-1; D gene unclear. The CDR3 is 15 amino acids. Trimming pared 5 bases from V and 1 base from J, leaving 12 bases between. In germline, CDR1 is MNHNS, CDR2 SASEGT. In DNA, the CDR3 is TGTGCCAGCAGTTTCCTGTTAGGGTCCTACAATGAGCAGTTCTTC. Its protein is CASSFLLGSYNEQFF.

This clonotype has a count of ten or more. The chain combines TRBV7-2 with TRBJ2-1, with TRBD2 matching 7 bases. V shed 4 bases, J shed 0 bases, and the junction held 9 bases outside the gene matches. Per germline, CDR1 SGHTA and CDR2 FQGNSA. This CDR3 comprises 17 residues. CDR3 residues: CASSSRARGSSYNEQFF. The CDR3 DNA reads as TGTGCCAGCAGCTCCAGGGCACGCGGGAGCTCCTACAATGAGCAGTTCTTC.